Given below is one TCR beta chain in context. Its matching antigen is unknown. PCR used 60 Vbeta primers and 13 Jbeta primers. TCRdb keeps only in-frame clones here, not all; method: immunoSEQ multiplex PCR. Of around 150,000 clones in the sample, roughly three quarters are singletons; the top ten hold less than 1.1%. The sample belongs to a study of cytomegalovirus exposure and HLA in healthy donors. The germline V gene has CDR1 SGHAT and CDR2 FQDESV (reference sequence). The junction had 8 bases not matched to a gene; V was cut back by 7 bases and J by 2 bases. There are 14 residues in the CDR3. Study findings and constraints: In vitro checks showed that a few CMV-associated chains really do target CMV antigens. A previous analysis found most TCR beta V segments productive roughly 87% or roughly 30% of the time. The authors considered a cluster of highly shared sequence variants likely to be a sequencing artifact.

V usage is TRBV11-1 and J usage is TRBJ2-7, with 7 bases that match TRBD1. Source material: PBMCs. This clonotype was obtained from a male donor in good health and CMV-seronegative. CDR3 sequence (DNA): TGTGCCAGCACCTTGCGGACAGGCCCCTACGAGCAGTACTTC. This translates into CASTLRTGPYEQYF.